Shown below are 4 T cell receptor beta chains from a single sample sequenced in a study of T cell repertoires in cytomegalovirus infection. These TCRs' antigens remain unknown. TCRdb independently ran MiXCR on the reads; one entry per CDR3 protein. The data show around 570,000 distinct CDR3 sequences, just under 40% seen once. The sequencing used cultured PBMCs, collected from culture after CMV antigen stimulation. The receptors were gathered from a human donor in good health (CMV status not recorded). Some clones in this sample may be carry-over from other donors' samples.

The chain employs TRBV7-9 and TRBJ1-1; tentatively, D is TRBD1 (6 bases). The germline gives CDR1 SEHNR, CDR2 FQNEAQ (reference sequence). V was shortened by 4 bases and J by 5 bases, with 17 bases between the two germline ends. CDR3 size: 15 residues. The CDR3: CASSSWGGWGTEAFF. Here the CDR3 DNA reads TGTGCCAGCAGCTCCTGGGGGGGCTGGGGGACTGAAGCTTTCTTT.

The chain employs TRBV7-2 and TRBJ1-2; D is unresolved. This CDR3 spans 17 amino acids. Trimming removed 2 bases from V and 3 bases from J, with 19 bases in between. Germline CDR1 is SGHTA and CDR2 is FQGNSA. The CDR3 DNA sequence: TGTGCCAGCAGCTTAACGAGTATCCGCGAGGGTTACTATGGCTACACCTTC. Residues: CASSLTSIREGYYGYTF.

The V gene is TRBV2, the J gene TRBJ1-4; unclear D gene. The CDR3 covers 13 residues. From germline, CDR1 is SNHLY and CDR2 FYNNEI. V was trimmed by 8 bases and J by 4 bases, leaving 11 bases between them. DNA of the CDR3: TGTGCCAGCTGTGGCAGCCGTAATGAAAAACTGTTTTTT. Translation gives CASCGSRNEKLFF.

The CDR3 nucleotides are TGTGCCAGCAGACGAGGGGAACAGGGTCGACACGAGCAGTACTTC. Translating it yields CASRRGEQGRHEQYF. V and J are TRBV6-2 or TRBV6-3 and TRBJ2-7; possibly TRBD1 for D (6 bases). V lost 6 bases, J lost 5 bases, and 20 bases lay in between. This CDR3 is built from 15 residues. Germline CDR1 reads MNHEY; CDR2 reads SVGEGT.